The rows below give T cell receptor beta chains drawn from one sample of a study of blood T cell repertoires in COVID-19. Sequencing used immunoSEQ multiplex PCR; TCRdb keeps in-frame clones, though not all of them. The sample has approximately 160,000 clones, approximately 84% seen once. The sequencing sample was made of peripheral blood. The receptors originated from a middle-aged man who had recovered from COVID-19. Both conserved end residues are part of each CDR3. A D gene is named only where the DNA matches it firmly. The size of a clone is reported for some rows only, either as once, few or many, or as a class for expanded clones.

TRBJ2-2	few	TRBV27	TRBD1	CASSFQGAGGELFF	TGTGCCAGCAGTTTCCAGGGGGCGGGCGGGGAGCTGTTTTTT
TRBJ2-7	-	TRBV4-2	-	CASSPEASSYEQYF	TGTGCCAGCAGCCCAGAGGCTAGTTCTTACGAGCAGTACTTC
TRBJ2-2	-	TRBV9	-	CASSPSAGELFF	TGTGCCAGCAGCCCTTCGGCCGGGGAGCTGTTTTTT
TRBJ1-5	-	TRBV21-1	-	CASGQGLFQPQHF	TGTGCCAGCGGACAGGGGTTATTTCAGCCCCAGCATTTT
TRBJ2-5	-	TRBV29-1	-	CSVTPGVGETQYF	TGCAGCGTAACCCCAGGGGTCGGAGAGACCCAGTACTTC
TRBJ1-4	-	TRBV29-1	TRBD1	CSGRQGNNEKLFF	TGCAGCGGCAGACAGGGTAATAATGAAAAACTGTTTTTT
TRBJ2-1	-	TRBV7-9	-	CASSSADSYNEQFF	TGTGCCAGCAGCTCAGCCGACAGTTACAATGAGCAGTTCTTC
TRBJ1-2	once	TRBV7-8	-	CASSQRTVAGTYGYTF	TGTGCCAGCAGCCAACGTACCGTCGCGGGGACGTATGGCTACACCTTC
TRBJ2-7	-	TRBV9	TRBD1	CASSASGGTGYREQYF	TGTGCCAGCAGCGCCTCCGGCGGGACAGGGTATCGCGAGCAGTACTTC
TRBJ1-5	few	TRBV6-2/TRBV6-3	-	CASSSYGPQHF	TGTGCCAGCAGTTCCTATGGGCCCCAGCATTTT
TRBJ1-1	-	TRBV6-6	-	CASRRENKNTEAFF	TGTGCCAGCAGAAGAGAGAATAAGAACACTGAAGCTTTCTTT
TRBJ2-2	-	TRBV7-3	TRBD1	CASSRGQGRDGELFF	TGTGCCAGCAGCCGGGGACAGGGGAGGGACGGGGAGCTGTTTTTT
TRBJ2-7	-	TRBV18	TRBD2	CASSPYGGSSYEQYF	TGTGCCAGCTCACCATACGGCGGGAGTAGTTACGAGCAGTACTTC
TRBJ2-1	-	TRBV6-2/TRBV6-3	TRBD2	CASSLAGARSEQFF	TGTGCCAGCAGTTTAGCGGGGGCTCGGAGTGAGCAGTTCTTC
TRBJ2-3	-	TRBV7-3	-	CASSPGHTRDTQYF	TGTGCCAGCAGTCCGGGACACACGAGGGATACGCAGTATTTT
TRBJ2-6	-	TRBV7-8	-	CASSLAREGNSGANVLTF	TGTGCCAGCAGCTTAGCGCGGGAAGGCAACTCTGGGGCCAACGTCCTGACTTTC
TRBJ2-1	-	TRBV28	TRBD2	CASSLPRTSGSYEQFF	TGTGCCAGCAGTTTACCTAGGACTAGCGGGAGTTATGAGCAGTTCTTC
TRBJ1-2	-	TRBV3-1/TRBV3-2	-	CASSQGGRNYGYTF	TGTGCCAGCAGCCAAGGCGGCCGAAACTATGGCTACACCTTC
TRBJ2-7	-	TRBV11-2	TRBD2	CASSPWGLAGVPGEQYF	TGTGCCAGCAGCCCTTGGGGGCTAGCGGGGGTCCCGGGGGAGCAGTACTTC
TRBJ2-7	-	TRBV12-3/TRBV12-4	-	CASSPVPHEQYF	TGTGCCAGCAGCCCCGTCCCCCACGAGCAGTACTTC
TRBJ2-1	-	TRBV5-1	TRBD2	CASSLGSGSKVEQFF	TGCGCCAGCAGCTTGGGAAGCGGGAGTAAGGTTGAGCAGTTCTTC
TRBJ1-4	-	TRBV5-1	TRBD1	CASSLGGDRRNEKLFF	TGCGCCAGCAGCCTGGGCGGGGACAGACGTAATGAAAAACTGTTTTTT
TRBJ2-7	once	TRBV21-1	-	CASSKMLRTDPYF	TGTGCCAGCAGCAAAATGTTAAGAACTGATCCGTACTTC
TRBJ2-7	-	TRBV27	-	CASLSSYEQYF	TGTGCCAGTCTGAGCTCCTACGAGCAGTACTTC
TRBJ1-4	-	TRBV11-2	-	CASSLGGAPLEKLFF	TGTGCCAGCAGCTTAGGCGGGGCCCCTCTGGAAAAACTGTTTTTT
TRBJ2-7	-	TRBV29-1	-	CSVRTVLSGEQYF	TGCAGCGTTAGGACAGTCTTGTCGGGCGAGCAGTACTTC
TRBJ2-1	once	TRBV6-2/TRBV6-3	TRBD2	CASSRLAALNNEQFF	TGTGCCAGCAGTAGACTAGCGGCCCTAAACAATGAGCAGTTCTTC
TRBJ1-6	-	TRBV5-8	-	CASSSNTGFRSPLHF	TGTGCCAGCAGCTCTAATACAGGGTTTCGATCACCCCTCCACTTT
TRBJ1-2	-	TRBV19	TRBD1	CASSSPSGQGFYGYTF	TGTGCCAGTAGTTCACCCTCGGGACAGGGATTCTATGGCTACACCTTC
TRBJ1-2	-	TRBV5-5	-	CASSADAVGGYTF	TGTGCCAGCAGCGCCGACGCGGTCGGGGGCTACACCTTC
TRBJ1-6	-	TRBV2	-	CASRGGFANSPLHF	TGTGCCAGCAGGGGAGGGTTTGCCAATTCACCCCTCCACTTT
TRBJ2-5	few	TRBV20-1	-	CSASKDPGTQYF	TGCAGTGCTAGTAAAGATCCGGGGACCCAGTACTTC
TRBJ2-7	-	TRBV5-5	-	CASTKTTGYHEQYF	TGTGCCAGCACCAAAACCACAGGGTACCACGAGCAGTACTTC
TRBJ1-2	once	TRBV5-1	-	CASSVDRGGYTF	TGCGCCAGCAGCGTGGACAGAGGGGGCTACACCTTC
TRBJ2-1	-	TRBV5-1	TRBD2	CASSLQTSGNEQFF	TGCGCCAGCAGTTTACAGACTAGCGGGAATGAGCAGTTCTTC
TRBJ2-5	-	TRBV2	TRBD2	CASSRAPGGKETQYF	TGTGCCAGCAGCCGGGCCCCCGGGGGGAAAGAGACCCAGTACTTC
TRBJ2-7	-	TRBV6-5	TRBD2	CASRLYGTSNEQYF	TGTGCCAGCAGACTATACGGGACTAGCAACGAGCAGTACTTC
TRBJ1-2	-	TRBV4-1	-	CASSQERAGSAFYGYTF	TGCGCCAGCAGCCAGGAAAGAGCGGGATCAGCTTTCTATGGCTACACCTTC
TRBJ1-1	-	TRBV2	-	CASSEAMAMNTEAFF	TGTGCCAGCAGTGAAGCTATGGCAATGAACACTGAAGCTTTCTTT
TRBJ1-1	-	TRBV7-2	-	CASSLVGAGANTEAFF	TGTGCCAGCAGCTTAGTGGGGGCGGGGGCCAACACTGAAGCTTTCTTT